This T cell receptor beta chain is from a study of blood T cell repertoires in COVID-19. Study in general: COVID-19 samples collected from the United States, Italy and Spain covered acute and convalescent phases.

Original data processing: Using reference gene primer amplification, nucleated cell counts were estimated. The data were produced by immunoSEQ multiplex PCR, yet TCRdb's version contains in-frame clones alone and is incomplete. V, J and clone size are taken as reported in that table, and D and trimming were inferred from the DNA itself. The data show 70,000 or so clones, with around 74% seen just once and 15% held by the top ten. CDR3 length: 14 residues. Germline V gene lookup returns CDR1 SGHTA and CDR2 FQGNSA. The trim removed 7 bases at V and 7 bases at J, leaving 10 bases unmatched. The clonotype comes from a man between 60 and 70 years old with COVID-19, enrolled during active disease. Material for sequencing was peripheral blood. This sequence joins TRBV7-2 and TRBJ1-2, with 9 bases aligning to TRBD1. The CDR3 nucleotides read TGTGCCAGCAACCCGACAGGGGGTGCGTTTGGCTACACCTTC. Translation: CASNPTGGAFGYTF.